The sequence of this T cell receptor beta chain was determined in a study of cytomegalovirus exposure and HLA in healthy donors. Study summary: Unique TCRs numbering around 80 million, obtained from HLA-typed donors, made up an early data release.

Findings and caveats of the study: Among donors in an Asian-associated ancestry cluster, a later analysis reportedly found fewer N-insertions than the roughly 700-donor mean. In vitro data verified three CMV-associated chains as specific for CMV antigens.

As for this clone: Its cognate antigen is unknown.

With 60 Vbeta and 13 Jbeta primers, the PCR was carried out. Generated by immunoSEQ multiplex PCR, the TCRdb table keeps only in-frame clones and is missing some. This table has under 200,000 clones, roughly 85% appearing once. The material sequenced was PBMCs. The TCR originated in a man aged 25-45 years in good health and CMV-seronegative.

Written as DNA, the CDR3 is TGTGCCAGCAGTGGAGGCGGGGGGGCCTTAGATACGCAGTATTTT. Its protein product is CASSGGGGALDTQYF. This chain uses TRBV2 with TRBJ2-3, with TRBD2 identical over 9 bases. Per germline, CDR1 SNHLY and CDR2 FYNNEI. The CDR3 is 15 residues long. The ends lost 4 bases at V and 5 bases at J; junction bases unmatched: 7.